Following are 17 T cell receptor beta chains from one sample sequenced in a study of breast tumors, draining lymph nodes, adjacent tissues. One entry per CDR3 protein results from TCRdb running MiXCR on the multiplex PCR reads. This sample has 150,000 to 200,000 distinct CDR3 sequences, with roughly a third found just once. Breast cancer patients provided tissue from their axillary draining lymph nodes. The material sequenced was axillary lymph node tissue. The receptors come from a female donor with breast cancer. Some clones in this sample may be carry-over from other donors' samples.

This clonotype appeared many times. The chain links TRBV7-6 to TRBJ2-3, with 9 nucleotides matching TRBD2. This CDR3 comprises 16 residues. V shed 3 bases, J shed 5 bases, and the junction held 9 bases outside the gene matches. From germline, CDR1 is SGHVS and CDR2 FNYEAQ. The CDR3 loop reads CASSFVLAGRKDTQYF. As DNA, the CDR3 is TGTGCCAGCAGCTTTGTCCTAGCGGGGAGAAAAGATACGCAGTATTTT.

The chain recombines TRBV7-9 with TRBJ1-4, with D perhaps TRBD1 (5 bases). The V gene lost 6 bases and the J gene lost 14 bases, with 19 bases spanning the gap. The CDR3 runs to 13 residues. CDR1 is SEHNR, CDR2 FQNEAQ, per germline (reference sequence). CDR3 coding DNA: TGTGCCAGCAGTCCAGAGACAGTCCAAGGGCTGTTTTTT. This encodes CASSPETVQGLFF.

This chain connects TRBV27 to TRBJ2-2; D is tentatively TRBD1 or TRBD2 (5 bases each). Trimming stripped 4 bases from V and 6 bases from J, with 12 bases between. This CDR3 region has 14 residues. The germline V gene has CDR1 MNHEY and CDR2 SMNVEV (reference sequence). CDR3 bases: TGTGCCAGCAGTTGGAGGACACCCTCCGGGGAGCTGTTTTTT. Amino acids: CASSWRTPSGELFF.

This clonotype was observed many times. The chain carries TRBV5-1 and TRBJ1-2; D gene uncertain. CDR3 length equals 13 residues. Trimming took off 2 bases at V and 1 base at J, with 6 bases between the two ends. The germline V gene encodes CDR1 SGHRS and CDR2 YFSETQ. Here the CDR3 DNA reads TGCGCCAGCAGCTTTTTTAGTAACTATGGCTACACCTTC. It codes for CASSFFSNYGYTF.

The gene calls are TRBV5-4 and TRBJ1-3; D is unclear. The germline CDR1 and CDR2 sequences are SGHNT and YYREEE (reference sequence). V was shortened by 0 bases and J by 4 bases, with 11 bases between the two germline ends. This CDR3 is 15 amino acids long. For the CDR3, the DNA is TGTGCCAGCAGCTTGGCGAAGGGATACGGAAACACCATATATTTT. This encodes CASSLAKGYGNTIYF.

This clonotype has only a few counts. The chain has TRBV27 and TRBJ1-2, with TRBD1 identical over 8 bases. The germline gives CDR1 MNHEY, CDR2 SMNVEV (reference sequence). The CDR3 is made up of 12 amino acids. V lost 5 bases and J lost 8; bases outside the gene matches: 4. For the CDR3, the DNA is TGTGCCAGCAGTACAGGGGGTAGGGGCTACACCTTC. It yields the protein CASSTGGRGYTF.

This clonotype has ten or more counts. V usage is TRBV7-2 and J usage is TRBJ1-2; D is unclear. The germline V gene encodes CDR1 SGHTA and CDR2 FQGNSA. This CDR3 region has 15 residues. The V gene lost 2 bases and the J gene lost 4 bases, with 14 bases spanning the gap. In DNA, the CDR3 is TGTGCCAGCAGCTTATACGAGGGTTCCCTCTATGGCTACACCTTC. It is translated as CASSLYEGSLYGYTF.

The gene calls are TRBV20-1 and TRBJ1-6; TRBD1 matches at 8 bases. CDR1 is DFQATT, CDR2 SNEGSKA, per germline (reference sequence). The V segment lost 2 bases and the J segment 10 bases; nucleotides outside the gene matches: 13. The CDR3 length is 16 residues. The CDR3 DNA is TGCAGTGCTAGATCGTTCCAGGGGGCTTATGGCTCACCCCTCCACTTT. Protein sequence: CSARSFQGAYGSPLHF.

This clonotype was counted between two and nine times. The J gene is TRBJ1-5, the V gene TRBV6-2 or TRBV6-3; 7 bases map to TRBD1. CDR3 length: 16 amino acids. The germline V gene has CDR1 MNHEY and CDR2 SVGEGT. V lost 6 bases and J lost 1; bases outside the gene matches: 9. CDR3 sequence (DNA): TGTGCCAGCAGGCCCCCCAGGGGGTCGAGCAATCAGCCCCAGCATTTT. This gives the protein CASRPPRGSSNQPQHF.

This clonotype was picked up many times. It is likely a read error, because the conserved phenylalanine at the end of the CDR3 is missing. CDR3 loop: CASSLAVQGRPYEQYL. The CDR3 DNA follows: TGTGCCAGCAGCTTAGCCGTCCAGGGACGCCCCTACGAGCAGTACCTC. The gene calls are TRBV7-8 and TRBJ2-7, with D possibly being TRBD1 or TRBD2 (5 bases each). This CDR3 is built from 16 residues. Deletions cut 0 bases from V and 2 bases from J, with 14 bases between. The germline CDR1 and CDR2 sequences are SGHVS and FQNEAQ.

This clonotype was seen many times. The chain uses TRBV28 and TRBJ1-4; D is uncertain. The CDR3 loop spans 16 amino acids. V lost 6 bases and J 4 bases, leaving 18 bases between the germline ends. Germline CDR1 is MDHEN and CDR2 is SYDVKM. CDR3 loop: CASSPKGSQFNEKLFF. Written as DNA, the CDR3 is TGTGCCAGCAGCCCAAAGGGCTCACAGTTTAATGAAAAACTGTTTTTT.

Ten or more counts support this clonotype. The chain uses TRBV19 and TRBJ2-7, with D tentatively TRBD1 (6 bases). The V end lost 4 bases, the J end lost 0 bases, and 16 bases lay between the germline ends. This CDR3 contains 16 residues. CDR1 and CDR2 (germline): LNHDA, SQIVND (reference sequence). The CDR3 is CASSSGLGQSSYEQYF. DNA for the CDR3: TGTGCCAGTAGTAGCGGGCTTGGACAGAGCTCCTACGAGCAGTACTTC.

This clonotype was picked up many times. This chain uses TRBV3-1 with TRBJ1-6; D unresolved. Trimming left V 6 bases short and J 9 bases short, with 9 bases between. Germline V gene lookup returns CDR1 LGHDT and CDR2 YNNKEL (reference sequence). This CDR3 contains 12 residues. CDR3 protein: CASSRPGSPLHF. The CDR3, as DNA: TGTGCCAGCAGTCGACCCGGTTCACCCCTCCACTTT.

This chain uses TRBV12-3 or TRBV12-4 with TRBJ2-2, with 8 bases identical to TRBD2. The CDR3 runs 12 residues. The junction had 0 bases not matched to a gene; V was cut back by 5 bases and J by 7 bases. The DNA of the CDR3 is TGTGCCAGCAGTGGGACTAGCGGGGAGCTGTTTTTT. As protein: CASSGTSGELFF.

The CDR3 nucleotides are TGTGCCAGCAGGCCCGGACCTGCCAGGGATGAAAAACTGTTTTTT. Its protein is CASRPGPARDEKLFF. The chain employs TRBV6-5 and TRBJ1-4; tentatively, D is TRBD1 (5 bases). Germline-derived CDR1 and CDR2 are MNHEY and SVGAGI. This CDR3 region has 15 residues. Trimming removed 6 bases from V and 6 bases from J, with 17 bases in between.

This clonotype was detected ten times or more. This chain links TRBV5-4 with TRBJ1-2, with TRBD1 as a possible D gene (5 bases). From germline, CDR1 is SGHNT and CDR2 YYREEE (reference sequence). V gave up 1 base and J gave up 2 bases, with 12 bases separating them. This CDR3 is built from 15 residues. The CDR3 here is CASSLLRGGNYGYTF. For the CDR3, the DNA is TGTGCCAGCAGCTTGTTAAGGGGAGGGAACTATGGCTACACCTTC.

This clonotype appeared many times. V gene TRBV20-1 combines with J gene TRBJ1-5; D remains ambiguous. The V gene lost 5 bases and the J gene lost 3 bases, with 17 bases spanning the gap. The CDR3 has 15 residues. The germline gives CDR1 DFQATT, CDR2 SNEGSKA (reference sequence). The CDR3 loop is CSARDAQRNNQPQHF. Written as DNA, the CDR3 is TGCAGTGCTCGGGATGCCCAAAGGAACAATCAGCCCCAGCATTTT.